Presented here are 18 T cell receptor beta chains from one specimen sequenced in a study of regulatory T cells in long-lasting Graves disease. Regarding time point: newly diagnosed GD, antithyroid drugs for less than 3 months. RNA extracted from PBMCs served as the sequencing template. Arm-PCR of CDR3 regions and iRepertoire HTBI primers were used to build TCR beta libraries. TCRdb reprocessed the multiplex PCR reads with MiXCR, giving one entry per CDR3 protein. The repertoire holds 320,000 or so distinct CDR3 sequences, with about 20% as singletons. The sequencing used peripheral blood mononuclear cells (PBMCs), collected at new diagnosis, from a patient treated with antithyroid drugs. These receptor sequences come from a female donor with Graves disease.

The chain has TRBV3-1 and TRBJ2-7; D is uncertain. V was clipped by 1 base and J by 5 bases, with 6 bases between them. The length of the CDR3 is 12 residues. CDR1 and CDR2 (germline): LGHDT, YNNKEL (reference sequence). The CDR3 DNA reads TGTGCCAGCAGCCAAGTGGAACACGAGCAGTACTTC. It codes for CASSQVEHEQYF.

In this sample, this clonotype turned up a few times. The genes are TRBV10-3 and TRBJ2-1, with TRBD2 identical over 9 bases. This CDR3 is built from 15 residues. Germline V gene data show CDR1 as ENHRY and CDR2 as SYGVKD. The J segment lost 9 bases and the V segment lost 0 bases, leaving 6 bases of the junction unmatched. The CDR3 is CAISESSGRSSEQFF. CDR3 nucleotide sequence: TGTGCCATCAGTGAGTCTAGCGGGAGAAGCAGTGAGCAGTTCTTC.

Worth noting for this clonotype: A far larger clone is off by one base, so a read error is likely. The CDR3 region is CASSVSAGAHEQFF. The DNA of the CDR3 is TGTGCCAGCAGTGTATCAGCGGGAGCTCACGAGCAGTTCTTC. The V gene is TRBV12-3 or TRBV12-4, the J gene TRBJ2-1, with 8 bases that match TRBD2. The CDR3 totals 14 residues. Trimming took 5 bases from V and 10 from J; bases not matched to a gene: 10.

Many counts were recorded for this clonotype. The chain employs TRBV6-1 and TRBJ2-3; D not certain. This CDR3 spans 13 amino acids. Germline V gene sequence: CDR1 MNHNS, CDR2 SASEGT. Between the trimmed V and J ends, which lost 8 bases and 4 bases, there was a span of 13 bases. The DNA for the CDR3 is TGTGCCAGCCACCGTGATCCATCAGATACGCAGTATTTT. This encodes CASHRDPSDTQYF.

The sample holds many counts of this clonotype. The V call is TRBV6-1, the J call TRBJ2-1; D not resolved. Trimming shortened V by 2 bases and J by 2 bases, and 10 bases separated the two germline ends. CDR3 length equals 15 residues. CDR1 is MNHNS, CDR2 SASEGT, per germline. CDR3 loop: CASSEYQLTYNEQFF. The CDR3 bases are TGTGCCAGCAGTGAATACCAGTTAACCTACAATGAGCAGTTCTTC.

V and J are TRBV20-1 and TRBJ1-5; maybe TRBD1 (6 bases). Germline-derived CDR1 and CDR2 are DFQATT and SNEGSKA (reference sequence). The CDR3 length is 13 residues. Trimming left V 3 bases short and J 4 bases short, with 10 bases between. DNA of the CDR3: TGCAGTGCTAGGCTCCAGGGGAATCAGCCCCAGCATTTT. Protein product: CSARLQGNQPQHF.

There are many counts of this clonotype. The chain joins TRBV2 to TRBJ1-3; D remains unclear. There are 16 residues in the CDR3. From germline, CDR1 is SNHLY and CDR2 FYNNEI. Trimming removed 3 bases from V and 2 bases from J, with 14 bases in between. The CDR3 protein is CASSDSGWETGNTIYF. The CDR3 DNA reads TGTGCCAGCAGTGACAGCGGGTGGGAGACTGGAAACACCATATATTTT.

The chain links TRBV6-4 to TRBJ2-2; 7 nucleotides align to TRBD1. The V gene end was trimmed by 5 bases and the J gene end by 7 bases; junction bases not matched to a gene: 7. This CDR3 comprises 14 residues. CDR1 is MRHNA and CDR2 is SNTAGT in the germline V gene. CDR3 coding DNA: TGTGCCAGCAGTTCCGACAGGGTTAGCGGGGAGCTGTTTTTT. This translates into CASSSDRVSGELFF.

This clonotype was counted many times. The chain combines TRBV5-1 with TRBJ2-3; weak D call: TRBD1 (6 bases). CDR1 SGHRS and CDR2 YFSETQ come from the germline V gene. The V end lost 6 bases, the J end lost 2 bases, and 13 bases lay between the germline ends. CDR3 length: 14 residues. CDR3 sequence (DNA): TGCGCCAGCATGCAGGGGAGCATCACAGATACGCAGTATTTT. Translating it yields CASMQGSITDTQYF.

This clonotype was counted many times. The chain combines TRBV20-1 with TRBJ2-4; TRBD2 aligns across 7 bases. Losses at the gene ends were 3 bases for V and 0 bases for J; bases not matched to a gene: 5. Germline lookup yields CDR1 DFQATT and CDR2 SNEGSKA (reference sequence). The CDR3 is made up of 15 amino acids. The CDR3 DNA is TGCAGTGCTAGCGCGGGGGACCGAGCCAAAAACATTCAGTACTTC. Its translation is CSASAGDRAKNIQYF.

This clonotype was recorded many times. This CDR3 reads CASREGLAANEQYF. DNA for the CDR3: TGTGCCAGCAGGGAGGGACTAGCGGCCAACGAGCAGTACTTC. The chain recombines TRBV6-1 with TRBJ2-7, with 11 bases fitting TRBD2. V shed 6 bases, J shed 5 bases, and the junction held 6 bases outside the gene matches. This CDR3 comprises 14 residues. Germline CDR1 reads MNHNS; CDR2 reads SASEGT.

V usage is TRBV2 and J usage is TRBJ2-3, with D uncertain. This CDR3 region has 13 residues. Germline values: CDR1 SNHLY, CDR2 FYNNEI. Trimming took off 2 bases at V and 7 bases at J, with 10 bases between the two ends. The CDR3 sequence is CASSETRTNTQYF. As DNA, the CDR3 is TGTGCCAGCAGTGAAACGCGTACGAATACGCAGTATTTT.

On this clonotype itself: This could be a read error, since a much larger clone is one nucleotide away. V gene TRBV7-8 combines with J gene TRBJ2-2; no clear D. Between the trimmed V and J ends, which lost 8 bases and 6 bases, there was a span of 16 bases. Per germline, CDR1 SGHVS and CDR2 FQNEAQ. This CDR3 has 14 amino acids. As DNA, the CDR3 is TGTGCCAGCGGGGTGGGCATCGACGCCGGGGAGCTGTTTTTT. This sequence encodes CASGVGIDAGELFF.

In this sample, this clonotype turned up many times. The genes are TRBV6-9 and TRBJ1-1; 7 bases are a match to TRBD1. This CDR3 contains 16 residues. V gave up 4 bases and J gave up 1 base; unmatched junction bases: 9. Germline CDR1 and CDR2: MNHGY and SVAAGI. The CDR3 loop reads CASSSMKTGTNTEAFF. The CDR3 DNA follows: TGTGCCAGCAGTTCCATGAAGACAGGGACGAACACTGAAGCTTTCTTT.

This clonotype was observed at least ten times. The genes are TRBV11-2 and TRBJ2-5; D gene unclear. CDR1 is SGHAT, CDR2 FQNNGV, per germline. The germline V and J ends were trimmed by 3 bases and 5 bases, with 10 bases remaining between them. CDR3 size: 13 residues. CDR3 in amino acids: CASSFGHGETQYF. In DNA, the CDR3 is TGTGCCAGCAGCTTCGGGCATGGGGAGACCCAGTACTTC.

A few counts support this clonotype. V gene TRBV28 combines with J gene TRBJ1-5, with a possible D match to TRBD1 (5 bases). Germline V lookup: CDR1 MDHEN, CDR2 SYDVKM. Trimming left V 4 bases short and J 0 bases short, with 13 bases between. The CDR3 is made up of 16 amino acids. The CDR3 loop is CASSSAGSYSNQPQHF. The CDR3 bases are TGTGCCAGCAGTTCCGCAGGGTCCTATAGCAATCAGCCCCAGCATTTT.

Only a few counts were recorded for this clonotype. The chain couples TRBV2 to TRBJ2-7; the D call may be TRBD1 or TRBD2 (5 bases each). The CDR3 length is 15 residues. The V end was cut by 6 bases, the J end by 0 bases, with 15 bases between. In germline, CDR1 is SNHLY, CDR2 FYNNEI. In DNA, the CDR3 is TGTGCCAGCAGCCCCCGGGACCTGCACTCCTACGAGCAGTACTTC. This translates into CASSPRDLHSYEQYF.

This clonotype was detected ten times or more. The CDR3 loop reads CASSARETDTQYF. The CDR3 DNA sequence: TGTGCCAGCAGCGCCCGGGAGACAGATACGCAGTATTTT. The chain links TRBV3-1 to TRBJ2-3, with TRBD2 as a possible D gene (6 bases). Germline V lookup: CDR1 LGHDT, CDR2 YNNKEL (reference sequence). Trimming removed 5 bases from V and 3 bases from J, with 9 bases in between. There are 13 residues in the CDR3.